The 6 T cell receptor beta chains listed next were all sequenced from one sample in a study of blood T cell repertoires in COVID-19. The assay was immunoSEQ multiplex PCR, and TCRdb's table has in-frame clones only and misses some. This table holds around 57,000 clones, 80% to 90% found once. The sequenced material came from peripheral blood. Receptor source: a human donor with active COVID-19. The donor label of this sample is uncertain.

This chain joins TRBV7-8 and TRBJ2-5, with D possibly matching TRBD1 (7 bases). The CDR3 sequence is 18 residues long. V was clipped by 0 bases and J by 2 bases, with 19 bases between them. CDR1 and CDR2 (germline): SGHVS, FQNEAQ. The CDR3: CASSLAFAGGNTQETQYF. The CDR3 region has the DNA TGTGCCAGCAGCTTAGCGTTCGCAGGGGGGAATACACAAGAGACCCAGTACTTC.

CDR3 sequence: CASSLKAGGYEQYF. CDR3 sequence (DNA): TGCGCCAGCAGCTTGAAAGCGGGGGGCTACGAGCAGTACTTC. The rearrangement uses TRBV5-1 and TRBJ2-7; 9 nucleotides agree with TRBD2. V was pared by 1 base and J by 3 bases, with 2 bases of the junction left unmatched. The germline V gene has CDR1 SGHRS and CDR2 YFSETQ. The CDR3 loop spans 14 amino acids.

The gene calls are TRBV7-3 and TRBJ2-2; 10 bases map to TRBD1. J was trimmed by 3 bases and V by 6 bases; bases with no gene match: 7. Germline V gene lookup returns CDR1 SGHTA and CDR2 FQGTGA. This CDR3 comprises 16 residues. This chain's CDR3 is CASRSTGTGDTGELFF. CDR3 bases: TGTGCCAGCAGGTCTACCGGGACAGGGGACACCGGGGAGCTGTTTTTT. Based on the CDR3 plus reference TRBV7-3 and TRBJ2-2, the full variable domain is GAGVSQTPSNKVTEKGKYVELRCDPISGHTALYWYRQSLGQGPEFLIYFQGTGAADDSGLPNDRFFAVRPEGSVSTLKIQRTERGDSAVYLCASRSTGTGDTGELFFGEGSRLTVL.

The V call is TRBV5-1, the J call TRBJ1-1; TRBD1 matches at 10 bases. V shed 0 bases and J 10 bases; nucleotides not matched to a gene: 9. The germline V gene has CDR1 SGHRS and CDR2 YFSETQ. The CDR3 contains 15 residues. The CDR3 spells CASSLDGRDRGVAFF. In DNA, the CDR3 is TGCGCCAGCAGCTTGGACGGGAGGGACAGGGGCGTAGCTTTCTTT.

This clone was counted once. The chain links TRBV9 to TRBJ2-2; D possibly corresponds to TRBD2 (6 bases). The V gene lost 0 bases and the J gene lost 4 bases, with 10 bases spanning the gap. The CDR3 is made up of 15 amino acids. The V gene's germline CDR1 is SGDLS and CDR2 YYNGEE. The CDR3 here is CASSVGGLLTGELFF. CDR3 in DNA: TGTGCCAGCAGCGTAGGGGGACTCCTCACCGGGGAGCTGTTTTTT.

The V call is TRBV6-5, the J call TRBJ2-3; no definite D call. CDR1 and CDR2 (germline): MNHEY, SVGAGI. The CDR3 loop spans 16 amino acids. Trimming shortened V by 0 bases and J by 0 bases, and 10 bases separated the two germline ends. The CDR3 DNA sequence: TGTGCCAGCAGTTACTCGTGGAGACCTAGCACAGATACGCAGTATTTT. Protein: CASSYSWRPSTDTQYF.